The clone carrying this T cell receptor (beta chain) was found once. The data were obtained in a study of blood T cell repertoires in COVID-19. Turning to the study itself: Sites across the United States, Italy and Spain contributed samples from acute and convalescent COVID-19. In each case, the material was cDNA or gDNA derived from T cells, B-cell-depleted T cells, or PBMCs.

Per germline, CDR1 SNHLY and CDR2 FYNNEI. This CDR3 is built from 13 residues. V gave up 4 bases and J gave up 7 bases; unmatched junction bases: 2. Original data processing: Nucleated cell counts were estimated from reference gene primer amplification. Profiled with immunoSEQ multiplex PCR; TCRdb holds only in-frame clones, not every one. Clone size and V and J calls were adopted from that table, with D and trimming inferred from the DNA. This table holds 150,000 to 200,000 clones, roughly 77% found once. The genes are TRBV2 and TRBJ1-5; 9 bases agree with TRBD1. Material for sequencing was peripheral blood. This TCR was sampled from a human donor in a cohort sampled during active COVID-19. The CDR3 coding sequence is TGTGCCAGCAGTGGGACAGGGGACCAGCCCCAGCATTTT. Its translation is CASSGTGDQPQHF.